The rows below give T cell receptor beta chains drawn from one sample of a study of naive and memory T cell subsets. MiXCR was run by TCRdb on the UMI-ligation and nested PCR reads, yielding one entry per CDR3 protein. The sample has about 90,000 distinct CDR3 sequences; about 11% are singletons. The sample was naive CD4+ T cells from blood. The receptors were sampled from a human donor in good health. The CDR3 runs from the conserved cysteine through the conserved F or W. A D gene is named only where the DNA matches it firmly. Clone size appears in some rows only: once, few, many, or a class for an expanded clone.

cdr3_nt	cdr3_aa	d_call	clone_size	v_call	j_call
TGTGCCAGCAGCCCTTTAGCGGGGACCTCCTACGAGCAGTACTTC	CASSPLAGTSYEQYF	TRBD2	-	TRBV3-1	TRBJ2-7
TGTGCCAGTAGTAAGCGGCGTACTGGATCCTACAATGAGCAGTTCTTC	CASSKRRTGSYNEQFF	-	many	TRBV19	TRBJ2-1
TGTGCCAGCTCAAGGGACCACCAAGAGACCCAGTACTTC	CASSRDHQETQYF	-	-	TRBV18	TRBJ2-5
TGTGCCAGCAGTCGTCCCAGCTCCTACGAGCAGTACTTC	CASSRPSSYEQYF	-	-	TRBV6-5	TRBJ2-7
TGTGCCAGCAGCCAAGATCCCGGGGGATACACTGAAGCTTTCTTT	CASSQDPGGYTEAFF	-	many	TRBV4-2	TRBJ1-1
TGTGCCAGCAGTTACCCCAGGGGGTCCTTCTCTGGGGCCAACGTCCTGACTTTC	CASSYPRGSFSGANVLTF	TRBD1	many	TRBV6-2/TRBV6-3	TRBJ2-6
TGTGCCAGCAGTCGGGAGCGGCATCAGCCCCAGCATTTT	CASSRERHQPQHF	-	-	TRBV6-2/TRBV6-3	TRBJ1-5
TGTGCCAGCAGTCGCCGTGGCGGGACCGCGGGTGGCTACACCTTC	CASSRRGGTAGGYTF	-	-	TRBV12-3/TRBV12-4	TRBJ1-2
TGCGCCAGCAGCTTGGTTTTAGCGGGAGCCGATACGCAGTATTTT	CASSLVLAGADTQYF	TRBD2	many	TRBV5-1	TRBJ2-3
TGTGCCAGCAGCTTAGTCGGGGTGGTCACAGATACGCAGTATTTT	CASSLVGVVTDTQYF	-	few	TRBV11-2	TRBJ2-3
TGTGCCAGCAGACGGAAACGGATAGCGGGGAACTCCTACGAGCAGTACTTC	CASRRKRIAGNSYEQYF	TRBD2	many	TRBV6-2/TRBV6-3	TRBJ2-7
TGTGCCAGCAGTCCAGCGGGAGGGCCGGTCAATGAGCAGTTCTTC	CASSPAGGPVNEQFF	TRBD2	many	TRBV28	TRBJ2-1
TGCAGTGCTAGAGATGCGGGAGCAGGGGCCGAGCAGTACTTC	CSARDAGAGAEQYF	-	many	TRBV20-1	TRBJ2-7